Following are 13 T cell receptor beta chains from one sample sequenced in a study of CD8 T cells in ankylosing spondylitis. Study findings and constraints: About 8 highly homologous variants made up a TCR beta motif, and this motif appeared characteristic of ankylosing spondylitis blood.

These receptors are not linked to any known antigen. TCRdb called the 5' RACE reads again in MiXCR, with one record for every CDR3 protein. The sample has under 250,000 distinct CDR3 sequences; about 7% are singletons. The material sequenced was blood, either unsorted or a sorted T cell fraction (not recorded which). The origin of the receptors is a male donor with ankylosing spondylitis.

In this sample, this clonotype turned up a few times. The chain combines TRBV11-2 with TRBJ2-7, with D perhaps matching TRBD1 (5 bases). The V end was cut by 0 bases, the J end by 5 bases, with 11 bases between. In germline, CDR1 is SGHAT, CDR2 FQNNGV. The CDR3 covers 14 residues. The CDR3 DNA sequence: TGTGCCAGCAGCTTAGAAATGAGCAGGGACGAGCAGTACTTC. It is translated as CASSLEMSRDEQYF.

This clonotype was recorded at least ten times. The chain links TRBV28 to TRBJ2-2, with D perhaps matching TRBD1 (6 bases). The V gene's germline CDR1 is MDHEN and CDR2 SYDVKM. This CDR3 has 14 residues. Trimming cost V 6 bases and J 4 bases, with 12 bases left between them. CDR3: CASSDTGFTGELFF. The CDR3 DNA reads as TGTGCCAGCAGCGACACAGGGTTCACCGGGGAGCTGTTTTTT.

The chain couples TRBV7-6 to TRBJ2-1; 7 nucleotides agree with TRBD1. V dropped 5 bases and J dropped 9; count of bases not matched to a gene: 13. The CDR3 is 15 amino acids. Germline CDR1 reads SGHVS; CDR2 reads FNYEAQ. The CDR3 DNA sequence: TGTGCCAGCAGCCTGAGGGGGCCAGAAGGAGGTGAGCAGTTCTTC. This sequence encodes CASSLRGPEGGEQFF.

In its sample, this clonotype was seen many times. This chain joins TRBV11-2 and TRBJ2-7; 10 bases map to TRBD1. The ends lost 6 bases at V and 4 bases at J; junction bases unmatched: 3. CDR3 size: 13 residues. Germline-derived CDR1 and CDR2 are SGHAT and FQNNGV. The CDR3 sequence is CASRGQGEYEQYF. The CDR3 DNA reads as TGTGCCAGCAGAGGACAGGGGGAATACGAGCAGTACTTC.

This clonotype was detected ten times or more. V is TRBV27 and J is TRBJ2-7; TRBD2 agrees at 7 bases. The germline gives CDR1 MNHEY, CDR2 SMNVEV (reference sequence). The V segment lost 3 bases and the J segment 4 bases; nucleotides outside the gene matches: 6. The CDR3 contains 14 residues. The CDR3 DNA reads TGTGCCAGCAGTTTGGCGGGAGCAAGGTACGAGCAGTACTTC. This translates into CASSLAGARYEQYF.

V usage is TRBV29-1 and J usage is TRBJ1-1; the D gene is possibly TRBD1 (5 bases). The CDR3 is 14 residues long. Germline lookup yields CDR1 SQVTM and CDR2 ANQGSEA. Trimming took 6 bases from V and 1 from J, leaving 15 bases between them. The CDR3 bases are TGCAGCGTGGATAACGGGACGGAGAACACTGAAGCTTTCTTT. Its translation: CSVDNGTENTEAFF.

This clonotype was detected many times. The rearrangement uses TRBV4-1 and TRBJ1-1; TRBD1 agrees at 7 bases. The V segment lost 1 base and the J segment 6 bases; nucleotides outside the gene matches: 2. This CDR3 comprises 13 residues. Germline V gene lookup returns CDR1 MGHRA and CDR2 YSYEKL. The CDR3 bases are TGCGCCAGCAGCCAAGTGACAGGGTCTGAAGCTTTCTTT. The encoded protein is CASSQVTGSEAFF.

This clonotype was picked up many times. The rearrangement joins TRBV5-6 to TRBJ1-2, with a possible D match to TRBD1 (6 bases). Germline CDR1 reads SGHDT; CDR2 reads YYEEEE. Trimming cost V 1 base and J 4 bases, with 11 bases left between them. The CDR3 has 14 amino acids. The CDR3 DNA reads TGTGCCAGCAGCTTGAGGACAGCGAGCTATGGCTACACCTTC. This gives the protein CASSLRTASYGYTF.

This clonotype was observed at least ten times. The J gene is TRBJ2-5, the V gene TRBV20-1; 10 nucleotides line up with TRBD2. Germline CDR1 reads DFQATT; CDR2 reads SNEGSKA (reference sequence). V gave up 4 bases and J gave up 5 bases; unmatched junction bases: 10. CDR3 length: 15 residues. The CDR3 DNA follows: TGCAGTGCTATTTTGCTAGCGGGAGATGGGGAGACCCAGTACTTC. Translating it yields CSAILLAGDGETQYF.

This clonotype was seen a handful of times. This sequence joins TRBV7-8 and TRBJ1-2, with D perhaps matching TRBD1 (6 bases). V gave up 6 bases and J gave up 6 bases, with 17 bases separating them. Per germline, CDR1 SGHVS and CDR2 FQNEAQ. This CDR3 region has 14 residues. This CDR3 reads CASSSTGTLDGYTF. CDR3 bases: TGTGCCAGCAGTTCTACAGGGACCTTGGATGGCTACACCTTC. Variable domain in full (rest from reference TRBV7-8 and TRBJ1-2): GAGVSQSPRYKVAKRGQDVALRCDPISGHVSLFWYQQALGQGPEFLTYFQNEAQLDKSGLPSDRFFAERPEGSVSTLKIQRTQQEDSAVYLCASSSTGTLDGYTFGSGTRLTVV.

At least ten counts were recorded for this clonotype. V and J are TRBV3-1 and TRBJ2-7; possibly TRBD2 for D (5 bases). The germline gives CDR1 LGHDT, CDR2 YNNKEL (reference sequence). The CDR3 consists of 16 residues. V dropped 9 bases and J dropped 3 bases, with 24 bases sitting between them. The CDR3 nucleotides read TGTGCCAGGACCCTTCAAGAAGGGATAGAGGGCTACGAGCAGTACTTC. Translated, it gives CARTLQEGIEGYEQYF.

In its sample, this clonotype was seen a few times. The CDR3 reads CASSEYTGRGADTQYF. CDR3 coding DNA: TGTGCCAGCAGTGAATACACAGGGAGAGGCGCAGATACGCAGTATTTT. This chain uses TRBV25-1 with TRBJ2-3; D perhaps matches TRBD1 (6 bases). The germline V gene encodes CDR1 MGHDK and CDR2 SYGVNS. The CDR3 contains 16 residues. Trimming left V 0 bases short and J 4 bases short, with 14 bases between. The whole variable domain, filled in from reference TRBV25-1 and TRBJ2-3, reads EADIYQTPRYLVIGTGKKITLECSQTMGHDKMYWYQQDPGMELHLIHYSYGVNSTEKGDLSSESTVSRIRTEHFPLTLESARPSHTSQYLCASSEYTGRGADTQYFGPGTRLTVL.

This chain links TRBV2 with TRBJ2-3, with 12 nucleotides matching TRBD2. V gave up 11 bases and J gave up 0 bases; unmatched junction bases: 3. The germline CDR1 and CDR2 sequences are SNHLY and FYNNEI. This CDR3 spans 14 amino acids. This CDR3 is CAASGRDSTDTQYF. CDR3 nucleotide sequence: TGTGCCGCTAGCGGGAGGGATAGCACAGATACGCAGTATTTT.